What follows describes a single T cell receptor (beta chain). What it recognizes is unknown. This entry belongs to a study of cytomegalovirus exposure and HLA in healthy donors. Broader study findings: In vitro, three CMV-associated chains proved specific for CMV antigens. Whilst most TCR sequences proved rare, a subset of public TCRs occurred across many donors. Subsequent analysis found a tendency for first-cohort TCR clusters to co-occur within the 90 to 150 validation repertoires.

These donors were members of the approximately 110-subject validation cohort, a group separate from the approximately 700-subject first cohort. The protocol was immunoSEQ multiplex PCR, while the TCRdb copy is restricted to in-frame clones and leaves out a portion. The sample holds 45,000 to 70,000 clones, 90% seen once. Germline V gene lookup returns CDR1 MNHEY and CDR2 SMNVEV (reference sequence). The V end lost 6 bases, the J end lost 9 bases, and 17 bases lay between the germline ends. This CDR3 spans 14 amino acids. The sequencing input was PBMCs. This TCR was sampled from a man younger than 35 in good health and CMV-seronegative. V gene TRBV27 combines with J gene TRBJ2-2; D is possibly TRBD2 (5 bases). The CDR3 coding sequence is TGTGCCAGCAGCCGGACGGGGTCCTCCAGGGAGCTGTTTTTT. It specifies CASSRTGSSRELFF.